Below are 9 T cell receptor beta chains sequenced from a single sample in a study of T-cell memory formation after mild COVID-19. TCRdb re-called the 5' RACE reads through MiXCR, storing one row per CDR3 protein. This table holds hundreds of thousands of distinct CDR3 sequences, around 22% found once. Sequencing was carried out using PBMCs or a T cell subset sorted from them (not recorded which). Receptors originate from an adult woman who had mild COVID-19 (a few samples of this study predate the infection). Cell type and time point are not known.

The V gene is TRBV24-1, the J gene TRBJ1-4, with TRBD1 as a possible D gene (5 bases). Germline CDR1 and CDR2: KGHDR and SFDVKD. This CDR3 spans 13 amino acids. The V end lost 12 bases, the J end lost 2 bases, and 12 bases lay between the germline ends. CDR3 loop: CAPRGATNEKLFF. CDR3 in DNA: TGTGCCCCCCGAGGGGCTACTAATGAAAAACTGTTTTTT.

There are a few counts of this clonotype. The chain links TRBV11-3 to TRBJ2-2; D unresolved. Germline V gene sequence: CDR1 SGHNT, CDR2 YENEEA. V shed 6 bases and J shed 6 bases, with 8 bases lying between them. This CDR3 spans 12 amino acids. DNA of the CDR3: TGTGCCAGCAGACTCGGGTCCGGGGAGCTGTTTTTT. Amino acid sequence: CASRLGSGELFF.

A few counts support this clonotype. CDR3 coding DNA: TGTGCCAGCTCACCCCCGGACAGGGGGAATGAAAAACTGTTTTTT. Protein sequence: CASSPPDRGNEKLFF. The genes are TRBV18 and TRBJ1-4; 10 positions match TRBD1. The ends lost 3 bases at V and 5 bases at J; junction bases unmatched: 3. CDR3 length equals 15 residues. The germline CDR1 and CDR2 sequences are KGHSH and LQKENI.

The rearrangement uses TRBV6-2 or TRBV6-3 and TRBJ1-2; 9 nucleotides line up with TRBD1. This CDR3 spans 17 amino acids. In germline, CDR1 is MNHEY, CDR2 SVGEGT. Trimming at V came to 1 base and at J to 8 bases, leaving 14 bases not matched to a gene. The chain's CDR3 is CASSYLPPGQGYSGYTF. CDR3 in DNA: TGTGCCAGCAGTTACTTACCTCCGGGACAGGGATATTCAGGCTACACCTTC.

V is TRBV27 and J is TRBJ2-1; 11 nucleotides match TRBD1. V dropped 1 base and J dropped 9; count of bases not matched to a gene: 14. This CDR3 is 18 amino acids long. From germline, CDR1 is MNHEY and CDR2 SMNVEV (reference sequence). In DNA, the CDR3 is TGTGCCAGCAGTTTATTGGGGCGACGCGGGACAGGGGGGTTTGAGCAGTTCTTC. Protein: CASSLLGRRGTGGFEQFF.

This clonotype was counted many times. This chain uses TRBV12-3 or TRBV12-4 with TRBJ2-4; D gene unclear. Trimming pared 2 bases from V and 9 bases from J, leaving 14 bases between. The CDR3 is 14 residues long. CDR3 sequence (DNA): TGTGCCAGCAGTTTACATTCGACTGGCCCCATTCAGTACTTC. Translation: CASSLHSTGPIQYF.

This rearrangement joins TRBV21-1 to TRBJ2-6; TRBD2 is taken as the D call from the table, unchecked against the DNA. TRBV21-1 is an annotated pseudogene. There are 16 residues in the CDR3. CDR3 DNA sequence: TGTGCCAGCGCGTGCGGGAGGCTATTCGGGGCCAACGTCCTGACTTTC. It translates to CASACGRLFGANVLTF.

This clonotype has only a few counts. The rearrangement links TRBV5-1 to TRBJ2-7; D is unclear. Germline V gene lookup returns CDR1 SGHRS and CDR2 YFSETQ. V lost 2 bases and J 2 bases, leaving 11 bases between the germline ends. The CDR3 has 14 residues. CDR3 DNA: TGCGCCAGCAGCTTCACGGAGCAGCCCTACGAGCAGTACTTC. It specifies CASSFTEQPYEQYF.

This clonotype was seen more than once but under ten times. V and J are TRBV3-1 and TRBJ2-1; 13 bases fit TRBD2. The J segment lost 8 bases and the V segment lost 1 base, leaving 2 bases of the junction unmatched. CDR3 length: 15 amino acids. The V gene's germline CDR1 is LGHDT and CDR2 YNNKEL (reference sequence). The CDR3 protein is CASSQGGLAGYEQFF. Written as DNA, the CDR3 is TGTGCCAGCAGCCAAGGGGGACTAGCGGGGTATGAGCAGTTCTTC.